This T cell receptor beta chain was captured by sequencing in a study of T cell responses to AZD1222 COVID-19 vaccine. Study findings and constraints: Nearly half of spike-specific TCRs reportedly target variant regions that are unmutated in the B.1.351 and B.1.1.7 variants. At baseline, just a handful of AZD1222 recipients tested seropositive.

The sample holds a few counts of this clone. What it binds is unknown. Data came from immunoSEQ multiplex PCR; TCRdb stores just in-frame clones and leaves some out. This sample has about 76,000 clones; 70% to 80% occur once, and the top ten carry 25% to 30%. Germline CDR1 MDHEN, CDR2 SYDVKM. The CDR3 is 14 amino acids. The ends were cut back, 4 bases at V and 11 bases at J, with 20 bases in the middle. This sequence was found in an adult who received the MenACWY meningococcal vaccine as a control. The sequencing here drew on peripheral blood, taken 28 days after the second dose of the MenACWY control vaccine. The chain has TRBV28 and TRBJ1-1; no clear D gene. The CDR3 DNA follows: TGTGCCAGCAGTTCTTCAAGATTACCTGAATTCGCTTTCTTT. Residues: CASSSSRLPEFAFF.